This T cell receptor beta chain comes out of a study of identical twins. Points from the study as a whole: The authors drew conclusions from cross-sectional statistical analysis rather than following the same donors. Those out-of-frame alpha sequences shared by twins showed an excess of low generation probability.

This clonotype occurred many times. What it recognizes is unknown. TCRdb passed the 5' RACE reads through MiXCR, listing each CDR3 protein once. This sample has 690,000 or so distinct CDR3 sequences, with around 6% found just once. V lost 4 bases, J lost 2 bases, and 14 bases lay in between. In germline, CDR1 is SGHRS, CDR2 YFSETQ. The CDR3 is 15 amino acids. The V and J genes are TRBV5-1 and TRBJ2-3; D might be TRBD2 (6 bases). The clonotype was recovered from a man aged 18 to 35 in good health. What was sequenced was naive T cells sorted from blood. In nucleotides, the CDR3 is TGCGCCAGCAGCCGGGACTCACCTTCCACAGATACGCAGTATTTT. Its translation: CASSRDSPSTDTQYF.